The next 12 T cell receptor beta chains were all read from a single sample in a study of Tregs in tolerant kidney transplant recipients. Assay: immunoSEQ multiplex PCR; the TCRdb copy retains only in-frame clones and omits some. This table has some 70,000 clones, around nine tenths appearing once. The input for sequencing was CD4+ T cells from blood, taken before the transplant. These receptors originate from a human donor who received a combined kidney and bone marrow transplant.

The rearrangement joins TRBV4-2 to TRBJ1-2; 8 bases map to TRBD1. Germline trimming cut 3 bases from V and 2 bases from J; bases unmatched to any gene: 5. Germline CDR1 and CDR2: LGHNA and YNFKEQ. This CDR3 region has 15 residues. Here the CDR3 reads CASSHRTGNNYGYTF. CDR3 in DNA: TGTGCCAGCAGCCATAGGACAGGGAACAACTATGGCTACACCTTC.

In the case of this clone: Different DNA sequences within this sample yield the same CDR3. The chain has TRBV27 and TRBJ1-5, with TRBD1 matching over 8 bases. Germline V CDR1 and CDR2: MNHEY, SMNVEV (reference sequence). This CDR3 has 14 residues. The J segment lost 2 bases and the V segment lost 6 bases, leaving 3 bases of the junction unmatched. CDR3: CASRLQGGNQPQHF. CDR3 sequence (DNA): TGTGCCAGCAGGCTACAGGGGGGCAATCAGCCCCAGCATTTT.

Of note for this clone: One junction end does not reproduce the germline sequence, and a read error may be involved. The gene calls are TRBV7-2 and TRBJ2-5, with 7 bases that match TRBD1. In germline, CDR1 is SGHTA, CDR2 FQGNSA. This CDR3 contains 15 residues. CDR3 DNA: TGTGCCAGCAGCCCGTGGACAGGTAGTCCAGAGGCCCAGTACTTC. Translation: CASSPWTGSPEAQYF.

V gene TRBV7-2 combines with J gene TRBJ2-7; the D gene is possibly TRBD2 (7 bases). The CDR3 spans 14 residues. From germline, CDR1 is SGHTA and CDR2 FQGNSA. V was clipped by 5 bases and J by 7 bases, with 18 bases between them. The CDR3 loop reads CASSPVGGAREQYF. The CDR3 region has the DNA TGTGCCAGCAGCCCCGTTGGGGGGGCGAGAGAGCAGTACTTC.

This clone appeared once. The chain is built from TRBV12-1 and TRBJ2-7; TRBD2 is the table's D call, not checked against the DNA. TRBV12-1 is deemed a pseudogene. This CDR3 region has 11 residues. CDR3 DNA: TGTGCCAGCAGCTTTGGAGGCGAGCAGTACTTC. Amino acids: CASSFGGEQYF.

The V gene is TRBV5-4, the J gene TRBJ2-5; 7 bases match TRBD2. CDR1 and CDR2 (germline): SGHNT, YYREEE (reference sequence). This CDR3 spans 11 amino acids. Germline trimming cut 7 bases from V and 5 bases from J; bases unmatched to any gene: 2. CDR3 protein: CASPGGETQYF. The CDR3 DNA is TGTGCCAGCCCCGGGGGGGAGACCCAGTACTTC.

The chain has TRBV28 and TRBJ2-7, with 9 bases aligning to TRBD1. Looked up from germline, CDR1 is MDHEN and CDR2 is SYDVKM. This CDR3 is 14 amino acids long. V was pared by 7 bases and J by 7 bases, with 11 bases of the junction left unmatched. For the CDR3, the DNA is TGTGCCAGCAAAACACCGGGACAGGGCACGGAGCAGTACTTC. This translates into CASKTPGQGTEQYF.

The chain joins TRBV7-9 to TRBJ2-1; 12 bases align to TRBD2. V was clipped by 8 bases and J by 0 bases; unmatched bases: 8. The CDR3 is made up of 17 amino acids. From germline, CDR1 is SEHNR and CDR2 FQNEAQ (reference sequence). This CDR3 is CASGGTSGWSSYNEQFF. The CDR3 DNA is TGTGCCAGCGGGGGGACTAGCGGGTGGAGCTCCTACAATGAGCAGTTCTTC.

The chain is built from TRBV7-9 and TRBJ2-7; TRBD2 matches at 8 bases. The CDR3 covers 15 residues. Germline V lookup: CDR1 SEHNR, CDR2 FQNEAQ (reference sequence). J was trimmed by 2 bases and V by 2 bases; bases with no gene match: 5. DNA for the CDR3: TGTGCCAGCAGCTTATTGAGCGGGAGCACCTACGAGCAGTACTTC. This codes for CASSLLSGSTYEQYF.

The J gene is TRBJ1-4, the V gene TRBV18; TRBD1 might be the D (6 bases). Trimming removed 1 base from V and 7 bases from J, with 13 bases in between. Germline V gene data show CDR1 as KGHSH and CDR2 as LQKENI. The CDR3 sequence is 15 residues long. In nucleotides, the CDR3 is TGTGCCAGCTCACCACGGTCGGGACATAGTGAAAAACTGTTTTTT. This codes for CASSPRSGHSEKLFF.

The chain carries TRBV19 and TRBJ2-3; 7 positions agree with TRBD1. The length of the CDR3 is 15 residues. Germline CDR1 and CDR2: LNHDA and SQIVND (reference sequence). Losses at the gene ends were 3 bases for V and 2 bases for J; bases not matched to a gene: 5. CDR3 nucleotides: TGTGCCAGTAGTATGACAGGGCCGCACACAGATACGCAGTATTTT. Amino acid sequence: CASSMTGPHTDTQYF.

V gene TRBV2 combines with J gene TRBJ2-4; no definite D call. Germline V lookup: CDR1 SNHLY, CDR2 FYNNEI. V was cut by 0 bases and J by 0 bases, with 9 bases left in between. The CDR3 loop spans 16 amino acids. The CDR3 DNA sequence: TGTGCCAGCAGTGAAGCCAGGTTCCTAGCCAAAAACATTCAGTACTTC. Protein product: CASSEARFLAKNIQYF.